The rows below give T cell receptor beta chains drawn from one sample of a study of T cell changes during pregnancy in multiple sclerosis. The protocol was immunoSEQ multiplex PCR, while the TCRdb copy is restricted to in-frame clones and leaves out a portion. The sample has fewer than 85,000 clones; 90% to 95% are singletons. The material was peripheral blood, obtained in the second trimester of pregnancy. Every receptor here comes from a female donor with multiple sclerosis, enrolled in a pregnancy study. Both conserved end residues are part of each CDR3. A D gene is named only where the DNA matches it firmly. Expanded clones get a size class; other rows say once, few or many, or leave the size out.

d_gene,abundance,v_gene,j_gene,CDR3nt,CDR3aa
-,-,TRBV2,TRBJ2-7,TGTGCCAGCAGTGCGGCCTACGAGCAGTACTTC,CASSAAYEQYF
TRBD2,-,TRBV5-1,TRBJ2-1,TGCGCCAGCAGCCGTGGGGGGACTAGCGGGCCCCAATCGGAGCAGTTCTTC,CASSRGGTSGPQSEQFF
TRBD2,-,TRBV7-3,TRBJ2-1,TGTGCCAGCAGCCCTAGTAGCGGGGTCTCCTACAATGAGCAGTTCTTC,CASSPSSGVSYNEQFF
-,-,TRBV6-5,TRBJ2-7,TGTGCCAGCAGTTACTCGTCTGGGAGCTCCTACGAGCAGTACTTC,CASSYSSGSSYEQYF
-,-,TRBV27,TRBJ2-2,TGTGCCAGCTCCTCAGACGGGGAGCTGTTTTTT,CASSSDGELFF
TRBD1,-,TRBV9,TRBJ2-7,TGTGCCAGCAGCCCTGGACAGGTAGCCTACGAGCAGTACTTC,CASSPGQVAYEQYF
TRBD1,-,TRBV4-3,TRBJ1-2,TGCGCCAGCAGCCCTCCCTCAGGGGACAGGGGTCGTTCTAACTATGGCTACACCTTC,CASSPPSGDRGRSNYGYTF
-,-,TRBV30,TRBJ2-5,TGTGCCTGGTCCGGGAAAGAGACCCAGTACTTC,CAWSGKETQYF
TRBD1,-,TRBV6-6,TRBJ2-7,TGTGCCAGCACCCACCCTTCCGGGACAGGGGTCTACGAGCAGTACTTC,CASTHPSGTGVYEQYF
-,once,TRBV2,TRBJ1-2,TGTGCCAGCAGGGGGCAGGCCTATGGCTACACCTTC,CASRGQAYGYTF
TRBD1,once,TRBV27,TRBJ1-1,TGTGCCAGCAGCTTCAGGGGGCAATACTGGGGCACTGAAGCTTTCTTT,CASSFRGQYWGTEAFF
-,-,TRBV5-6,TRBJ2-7,TGTGCCAGCAGCCGACAGGCCTCCTACGAGCAGTACTTC,CASSRQASYEQYF
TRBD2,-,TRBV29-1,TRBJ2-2,TGCAGCGTTGAAGGGACTAGCGCGACTACCGGGGAGCTGTTTTTT,CSVEGTSATTGELFF
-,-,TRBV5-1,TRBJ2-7,TGCGCCAGCAGCCCTCACCGGGACGAGCAGTACTTC,CASSPHRDEQYF
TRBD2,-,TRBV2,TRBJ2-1,TGTGCCAGCAGTGATCAGGGACTAGCGGGAAATGAGCAGTTCTTC,CASSDQGLAGNEQFF
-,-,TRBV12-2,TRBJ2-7,TGTGCAAGTCGCGCTGCTCAGGGTGATTCCTACGAGCAGTACTTC,CASRAAQGDSYEQYF
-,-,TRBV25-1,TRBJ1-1,TGTGCCAGCACCCGAGGAGGGTACACTGAAGCTTTCTTT,CASTRGGYTEAFF
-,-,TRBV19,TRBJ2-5,TGTGCCAGTACAGACTTTAAAGAGACCCAGTACTTC,CASTDFKETQYF
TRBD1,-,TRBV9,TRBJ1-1,TGTGCCAGCAGCGTAGGACAGGGAAACACTGAAGCTTTCTTT,CASSVGQGNTEAFF
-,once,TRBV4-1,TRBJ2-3,TGCGCCAGCAGTAGAGGAGATACGCAGTATTTT,CASSRGDTQYF
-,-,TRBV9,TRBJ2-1,TGTGCCAGCAGCGTAGCACAGGGACGAGCTGAGCAGTTCTTC,CASSVAQGRAEQFF
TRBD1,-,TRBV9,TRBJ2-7,TGTGCCAGCAGCGTAGGGTGGGACAGCTTCTACGAGCAGTACTTC,CASSVGWDSFYEQYF
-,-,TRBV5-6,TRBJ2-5,TGTGCCAGCAGCTTGAGGGGCACAGGGATTTTTCAGGTCGAGACCCAGTACTTC,CASSLRGTGIFQVETQYF
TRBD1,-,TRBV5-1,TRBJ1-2,TGCGCCAGCAGTTCACAGGGGAACTATGGCTACACCTTC,CASSSQGNYGYTF